This is a list of T cell receptor beta chains from one sample in a study of shared clonotypes between healthy human individuals. Some clones are missing from TCRdb's copy, which holds only in-frame ones; the method was immunoSEQ multiplex PCR. The sample includes over 850,000 clones, roughly 74% of them seen just once. The material sequenced was memory CD4+ T cells from PBMCs. Every receptor here comes from a man between 18 and 29 years old in good health. Some clones in this sample may be carry-over from other donors' samples. The CDR3 runs from the conserved cysteine through the conserved F or W. A D gene is named only where the DNA matches it firmly. The size entry is marked missing in some rows and otherwise reads once, few, many or a size class.

D gene: TRBD1
J gene: TRBJ2-2
V gene: TRBV5-1
clone size: few
CDR3 DNA: TGCGCCAGCAGCCGGGACAGGGCGGGCACCGGGGAGCTGTTTTTT
CDR3 protein: CASSRDRAGTGELFF

D gene: -
J gene: TRBJ1-2
V gene: TRBV5-1
clone size: -
CDR3 DNA: TGCGCCAGCAGCTTGGCCAGGTCTGACTATGGCTACACCTTC
CDR3 protein: CASSLARSDYGYTF

D gene: TRBD2
J gene: TRBJ2-5
V gene: TRBV9
clone size: -
CDR3 DNA: TGTGCCAGCAGCGTCCGACCGGGACTAGCGGGAGCAGGGGAGACCCAGTACTTC
CDR3 protein: CASSVRPGLAGAGETQYF

D gene: -
J gene: TRBJ1-2
V gene: TRBV6-1
clone size: once
CDR3 DNA: TGTGCCAGCAGTGGATTGGGCAGCAACAACTATGGCTACACCTTC
CDR3 protein: CASSGLGSNNYGYTF

D gene: TRBD1
J gene: TRBJ1-5
V gene: TRBV28
clone size: -
CDR3 DNA: TGTGCCAGCAGTTCGTCGGGACAGGGACCTTATAGCAATCAGCCCCAGCATTTT
CDR3 protein: CASSSSGQGPYSNQPQHF

D gene: -
J gene: TRBJ1-6
V gene: TRBV6-6
clone size: -
CDR3 DNA: TGTGCCAGCAGTAGGGACGGATACCAGGATTCACCCCTCCACTTT
CDR3 protein: CASSRDGYQDSPLHF

D gene: -
J gene: TRBJ2-7
V gene: TRBV27
clone size: -
CDR3 DNA: TGTGCCAGCAGTTTTCGGCAGGGAGGCTACGAGCAGTACTTC
CDR3 protein: CASSFRQGGYEQYF

D gene: -
J gene: TRBJ2-7
V gene: TRBV28
clone size: -
CDR3 DNA: TGTGCCAGCAGTGGAGGGACACTCTACGAGCAGTACTTC
CDR3 protein: CASSGGTLYEQYF

D gene: -
J gene: TRBJ2-1
V gene: TRBV9
clone size: -
CDR3 DNA: TGTGCCAGCAGCGGACAGGTAAGCTCCTACAATGAGCAGTTCTTC
CDR3 protein: CASSGQVSSYNEQFF

D gene: TRBD1
J gene: TRBJ1-4
V gene: TRBV28
clone size: few
CDR3 DNA: TGTGCCAGCACCCCGGGGGACAGGGGCACCGCCCCGCTTTTT
CDR3 protein: CASTPGDRGTAPLF

D gene: TRBD2
J gene: TRBJ2-2
V gene: TRBV2
clone size: once
CDR3 DNA: TGTGCCAGCAGTGAAGTGGGGACTAGCGGGGGCGGGGAGCTGTTTTTT
CDR3 protein: CASSEVGTSGGGELFF

D gene: TRBD1
J gene: TRBJ2-2
V gene: TRBV28
clone size: -
CDR3 DNA: TGTGCCAGCAGTTTATCGCAGGGGGCCAGCGGGGAGCTGTTTTTT
CDR3 protein: CASSLSQGASGELFF

D gene: -
J gene: TRBJ2-2
V gene: TRBV5-1
clone size: -
CDR3 DNA: TGCGCCAGCAGCTTCGGTGTGTTAGGTTCCACCGGGGAGCTGTTTTTT
CDR3 protein: CASSFGVLGSTGELFF

D gene: -
J gene: TRBJ2-7
V gene: TRBV5-1
clone size: -
CDR3 DNA: TGCGCCAGCAGCTTGAGCGCTGGGAGCTCCTACGAGCAGTACTTC
CDR3 protein: CASSLSAGSSYEQYF

D gene: TRBD1
J gene: TRBJ1-2
V gene: TRBV7-9
clone size: -
CDR3 DNA: TGTGCCAGCAGCGGACAGGGTATCGGCTATGGCTACACCTTC
CDR3 protein: CASSGQGIGYGYTF

D gene: -
J gene: TRBJ2-7
V gene: TRBV20-1
clone size: -
CDR3 DNA: TGCAGTGCCAGCTCGCGGGACGAGCAGTACTTC
CDR3 protein: CSASSRDEQYF

D gene: -
J gene: TRBJ2-3
V gene: TRBV6-5
clone size: -
CDR3 DNA: TGTGCCAGCAGCCCGTGGGACCGCACAGATACGCAGTATTTT
CDR3 protein: CASSPWDRTDTQYF

D gene: -
J gene: TRBJ1-1
V gene: TRBV7-6
clone size: -
CDR3 DNA: TGTGCCAGCAGCTTACTGTCAGGGTATATTGTTACTGAAGCTTTCTTT
CDR3 protein: CASSLLSGYIVTEAFF

D gene: TRBD1
J gene: TRBJ1-1
V gene: TRBV5-4
clone size: -
CDR3 DNA: TGTGCCAGCAGCTACGACAGGGTAGGCACTGAAGCTTTCTTT
CDR3 protein: CASSYDRVGTEAFF

D gene: -
J gene: TRBJ1-1
V gene: TRBV5-1
clone size: -
CDR3 DNA: TGCGCCAGCAGCTTGGGTGGGGGAGCGGGGAACACTGAAGCTTTCTTT
CDR3 protein: CASSLGGGAGNTEAFF

D gene: -
J gene: TRBJ2-3
V gene: TRBV5-1
clone size: -
CDR3 DNA: TGCGCCAGCAGCTTGGAAGTGGGAGGAGATACGCAGTATTTT
CDR3 protein: CASSLEVGGDTQYF

D gene: -
J gene: TRBJ1-4
V gene: TRBV25-1
clone size: once
CDR3 DNA: TGTGCCAGCAGTGAAGGGGGGGCTATGTTTTTT
CDR3 protein: CASSEGGAMFF

D gene: -
J gene: TRBJ2-7
V gene: TRBV11-2
clone size: -
CDR3 DNA: TGTGCCAGCAGCTTATCAGGGGACGAGCAGTACTTC
CDR3 protein: CASSLSGDEQYF

D gene: TRBD1
J gene: TRBJ2-3
V gene: TRBV6-1
clone size: many
CDR3 DNA: TGTGCCAGCAGTGAACGGACAGGGGATAGCACAGATACGCAGTATTTT
CDR3 protein: CASSERTGDSTDTQYF

D gene: -
J gene: TRBJ1-3
V gene: TRBV7-2
clone size: -
CDR3 DNA: TGTGCCAGCAGCTTAGGAGGGGGGAGTTTGTATTCTGGAAACACCATATATTTT
CDR3 protein: CASSLGGGSLYSGNTIYF

D gene: -
J gene: TRBJ1-5
V gene: TRBV28
clone size: -
CDR3 DNA: TGTGCCAGCAAAATTTCCTGGAGCAATCAGCCCCAGCATTTT
CDR3 protein: CASKISWSNQPQHF

D gene: -
J gene: TRBJ2-5
V gene: TRBV7-9
clone size: -
CDR3 DNA: TGTGCCAGCAGCTTTGGACAGCACCAAGAGACCCAGTACTTC
CDR3 protein: CASSFGQHQETQYF

D gene: TRBD1
J gene: TRBJ1-4
V gene: TRBV5-1
clone size: -
CDR3 DNA: TGCGCCAGCAGCTCCTTTCAGGGGGCAACTAATGAAAAACTGTTTTTT
CDR3 protein: CASSSFQGATNEKLFF

D gene: -
J gene: TRBJ1-1
V gene: TRBV11-2
clone size: -
CDR3 DNA: TGTGCCAGCAGCTATAGTTTGGTGAACACTGAAGCTTTCTTT
CDR3 protein: CASSYSLVNTEAFF

D gene: -
J gene: TRBJ2-1
V gene: TRBV5-1
clone size: few
CDR3 DNA: TGCGCCAGCAGCGTCCTACTCCCGAGCCACAATGAGCAGTTCTTC
CDR3 protein: CASSVLLPSHNEQFF

D gene: TRBD1
J gene: TRBJ2-7
V gene: TRBV6-6
clone size: -
CDR3 DNA: TGTGCCAGCAGTTACGGACAGGGCTTGGGGGATCAGTACTTC
CDR3 protein: CASSYGQGLGDQYF

D gene: -
J gene: TRBJ2-1
V gene: TRBV7-6
clone size: -
CDR3 DNA: TGTGCCAGCAGCCCAGGGGTATACAATGAGCAGTTCTTC
CDR3 protein: CASSPGVYNEQFF

D gene: TRBD1
J gene: TRBJ1-2
V gene: TRBV7-8
clone size: few
CDR3 DNA: TGTGCCAGCAGCTTACGTTCTACAGGGGATGGCTACACCTTC
CDR3 protein: CASSLRSTGDGYTF

D gene: -
J gene: TRBJ2-2
V gene: TRBV19
clone size: -
CDR3 DNA: TGTGCCAGTAGTTTTCGGGACCCTGCTGGGGGGGAGCTGTTTTTT
CDR3 protein: CASSFRDPAGGELFF

D gene: -
J gene: TRBJ2-1
V gene: TRBV21-1
clone size: -
CDR3 DNA: TGTGCCAGCAGCTGGGAAGTCAATGAGCAGTTCTTC
CDR3 protein: CASSWEVNEQFF

D gene: TRBD1
J gene: TRBJ2-7
V gene: TRBV18
clone size: many
CDR3 DNA: TGTGCCAGCTCACCACTGGGGCAGGGGGCAGCCTACGAGCAGTACTTC
CDR3 protein: CASSPLGQGAAYEQYF

D gene: TRBD1
J gene: TRBJ1-2
V gene: TRBV19
clone size: -
CDR3 DNA: TGTGCCAGTACGACGCCGACCGGGACAGGGAGGAGCTACACCTTC
CDR3 protein: CASTTPTGTGRSYTF

D gene: -
J gene: TRBJ2-7
V gene: TRBV23-1
clone size: -
CDR3 DNA: TGCGCCAGCAGTCAATGGGGGAGCTCCTACGAGCAGTACTTC
CDR3 protein: CASSQWGSSYEQYF

D gene: TRBD1
J gene: TRBJ2-7
V gene: TRBV7-2
clone size: -
CDR3 DNA: TGTGCCAGCAGCCAAAACCGGGACAGCCCCTACGAGCAGTACTTC
CDR3 protein: CASSQNRDSPYEQYF

D gene: -
J gene: TRBJ1-5
V gene: TRBV5-8
clone size: -
CDR3 DNA: TGTGCCAGCACCCTGACAGCCTATAGCAATCAGCCCCAGCATTTT
CDR3 protein: CASTLTAYSNQPQHF

D gene: TRBD2
J gene: TRBJ2-7
V gene: TRBV6-1
clone size: -
CDR3 DNA: TGTGCCAGCCTGCTAGCGGGGGGCTACGAGCAGTACTTC
CDR3 protein: CASLLAGGYEQYF

D gene: -
J gene: TRBJ2-2
V gene: TRBV11-2
clone size: -
CDR3 DNA: TGTGCCAGCAGCTCTAATCGAGGGGGAAGGACCGGGGAGCTGTTTTTT
CDR3 protein: CASSSNRGGRTGELFF

D gene: TRBD1
J gene: TRBJ1-1
V gene: TRBV5-1
clone size: -
CDR3 DNA: TGCGCCAGCAGCATCAACAGACAGGGTCAAGCTTTCTTT
CDR3 protein: CASSINRQGQAFF

D gene: TRBD1
J gene: TRBJ1-4
V gene: TRBV5-1
clone size: -
CDR3 DNA: TGCGCCAGCAGCATAGACAGGGGGCAGGGAAAACTGTTTTTT
CDR3 protein: CASSIDRGQGKLFF

D gene: -
J gene: TRBJ2-2
V gene: TRBV30
clone size: once
CDR3 DNA: TGTGCCCGGACAAGAGCGGGCCAGAACACCGGGGAGCTATTTTTT
CDR3 protein: CARTRAGQNTGELFF

D gene: -
J gene: TRBJ2-7
V gene: TRBV28
clone size: once
CDR3 DNA: TGTGCCAGCAGTTTATTTACAGGGTTTAGTAGCTACGAGCAGTACTTC
CDR3 protein: CASSLFTGFSSYEQYF

D gene: -
J gene: TRBJ2-1
V gene: TRBV9
clone size: once
CDR3 DNA: TGTGCCAGCAGCGTGACTACCAATAAGCAGTTCTTC
CDR3 protein: CASSVTTNKQFF

D gene: -
J gene: TRBJ2-7
V gene: TRBV27
clone size: -
CDR3 DNA: TGTGCCAGCAGTCCAAGCTCCTACGAGCAGTACTTC
CDR3 protein: CASSPSSYEQYF

D gene: -
J gene: TRBJ2-5
V gene: TRBV5-1
clone size: -
CDR3 DNA: TGCGCCAGCAGCTTGGTCACTAGGCAAGAGACCCAGTACTTC
CDR3 protein: CASSLVTRQETQYF

D gene: -
J gene: TRBJ2-3
V gene: TRBV10-3
clone size: -
CDR3 DNA: TGTGCCATCAGTGAGAGGGGAGATACGCAGTATTTT
CDR3 protein: CAISERGDTQYF

D gene: TRBD2
J gene: TRBJ2-5
V gene: TRBV15
clone size: -
CDR3 DNA: TGTGCCACCAGCAGTGGTGGCGGGGGGCGTGAAGAGACCCAGTACTTC
CDR3 protein: CATSSGGGGREETQYF

D gene: TRBD1
J gene: TRBJ1-2
V gene: TRBV11-2
clone size: -
CDR3 DNA: TGTGCCAGCAGCTTAGGCCAGGGGGTAGGCTACACCTTC
CDR3 protein: CASSLGQGVGYTF

D gene: TRBD2
J gene: TRBJ2-1
V gene: TRBV28
clone size: few
CDR3 DNA: TGTGCCAGCAGTGGGGGGGTAGCGGGAGGGTTCGAGCAGTTCTTC
CDR3 protein: CASSGGVAGGFEQFF

D gene: -
J gene: TRBJ1-3
V gene: TRBV9
clone size: -
CDR3 DNA: TGTGCCAGCAGCGCCGGACAGATCTCTGGAAACACCATATATTTT
CDR3 protein: CASSAGQISGNTIYF

D gene: TRBD2
J gene: TRBJ2-7
V gene: TRBV7-2
clone size: -
CDR3 DNA: TGTGCCAGCAGCTTAGCCTCTAGCGGGGCCCCCTACGAGCAGTACTTC
CDR3 protein: CASSLASSGAPYEQYF

D gene: TRBD2
J gene: TRBJ2-1
V gene: TRBV29-1
clone size: -
CDR3 DNA: TGCAGCGTGGGACTAGCGGGTGTAGAGCAGTTCTTC
CDR3 protein: CSVGLAGVEQFF

D gene: -
J gene: TRBJ2-3
V gene: TRBV29-1
clone size: -
CDR3 DNA: TGCAGCGTTGTCGGGACATCCCTCGCGTATTTT
CDR3 protein: CSVVGTSLAYF

D gene: TRBD1
J gene: TRBJ1-2
V gene: TRBV19
clone size: -
CDR3 DNA: TGTGCCAGTAGTATAGCCACGACGCGGACAGGGAATGGCTACACCTTC
CDR3 protein: CASSIATTRTGNGYTF

D gene: -
J gene: TRBJ1-4
V gene: TRBV5-6
clone size: -
CDR3 DNA: TGTGCCAGCAGCTTCGGGGGGGATGAAAAACTGTTTTTT
CDR3 protein: CASSFGGDEKLFF